This T cell receptor beta chain was retrieved from a study of CD8+CD57+ T cells in acquired aplastic anemia. Genomic DNA templated the TCR beta VDJ and CDR3 profiling. TCRdb analysed the reads with MiXCR anew, one entry per CDR3 protein. In the table there are about 190,000 distinct CDR3 sequences, around 50% of which are singletons. Germline CDR1 SGHTS, CDR2 YDEGEE. The ends lost 4 bases at V and 5 bases at J; junction bases unmatched: 13. This CDR3 contains 17 residues. This clonotype has at least ten counts. Sequenced input: sorted CD4+, CD8+, or CD8+CD57+ T cells (not recorded which) from PBMCs. This rearrangement joins TRBV5-8 to TRBJ2-1, with TRBD2 matching 9 bases. This TCR was recovered from a human donor in good health, serving as a control. CDR3 residues: CASSLSTGRGGDNEQFF. Written as DNA, the CDR3 is TGTGCCAGCAGCCTCTCTACGGGGCGGGGGGGTGACAATGAGCAGTTCTTC.